This is a list of T cell receptor beta chains from one sample in a study of metastatic and nonmetastatic thyroid tumors. TCRdb reanalyzed the PCR reads with MiXCR. This sample has about 6,400 clones; approximately 35% occur once, and the top ten carry about 42%. Material: tumor tissue. The receptors were gathered from a female donor with papillary thyroid cancer or a benign thyroid nodule (not recorded which). Some clones in this sample may be carry-over from other donors' samples. Each CDR3 is given with its conserved first and last residue. Each record gives: clone size, V gene, CDR3 protein. Only part of the rows carry a size: once, few, many, or a class if the clone is expanded.

.,TRBV20-1,CSASGTGQLFF
.,TRBV20-1,CSASSVQSGGTNEQFF
.,TRBV24-1,CATSDSGLGDSNQPQHF
.,TRBV20-1,CSARASGGVGGQYF
few,TRBV6-9,CASLPGQGNTGELFF
.,TRBV20-1,CSPQGLREQYF
.,TRBV9,CAGSIDQTGNEQFF
few,TRBV10-3,CATGGDSAAYGYTF
medium-sized,TRBV27,CASRTGGAYEQYF
few,TRBV15,CATSSRQGRSDTQYF
few,TRBV2,CASKGANTYNSPLHF
.,TRBV2,CASSEFGEGSKFF
.,TRBV27,CASSLSTQPNEQFF
few,TRBV7-8,CASSLGGADTIYF
.,TRBV20-1,CSAPRGLESSYGYTF
many,TRBV2,CASQKGTSGISSYNEQFF
.,TRBV28,CASSLTILEQYF
medium-sized,TRBV2,CASREFRATYNEQFF
.,TRBV3-1,CASSQAWKSPLHF
.,TRBV6-1,CASRIPVGRAFF
many,TRBV2,CASSETAGGLASVEQFF
medium-sized,TRBV30,CAWDGGTGELFF
medium-sized,TRBV27,CASSSLDPGQGYEQYF
.,TRBV20-1,CSARVSDTQYF
.,TRBV20-1,CSASKQGEETQYF
medium-sized,TRBV28,CASRTGFYGNTIYF
.,TRBV20-1,CSALPGQGSTDPQYF
.,TRBV2,CASSGVWADFTNTGELFF
medium-sized,TRBV7-3,CASSPNPGLDYNEQFF
.,TRBV3-1,CASSQEEGAGGREQYF
.,TRBV9,CASSVRTGTNEKLFF
few,TRBV6-4,CASSDGWDRKDQPQHF